This T cell receptor beta chain was retrieved from a study of blood T cells in healthy people across ages. Through a sample-barcoded 5' primer and a J-beta primer mix, a second PCR was run for 7 to 11 cycles. TCRdb used MiXCR to reprocess the 5' RACE reads, holding one entry per CDR3 protein. Of about 930,000 distinct CDR3 sequences listed, roughly 28% are singletons. CDR1 is SGHAT, CDR2 FQNNGV, per germline. The CDR3 has 14 residues. V shed 8 bases and J 1 base; nucleotides not matched to a gene: 8. These data were likewise used in another study, on T cells of mothers and their children.

V usage is TRBV11-2 and J usage is TRBJ2-7, with 7 bases lining up with TRBD1. This clonotype was obtained from a woman aged 40-49 years in good health. Sequencing was performed on blood. CDR3 region: CASGPGQQSYEQYF. The CDR3 nucleotides read TGTGCCAGCGGCCCGGGACAGCAGTCCTACGAGCAGTACTTC.